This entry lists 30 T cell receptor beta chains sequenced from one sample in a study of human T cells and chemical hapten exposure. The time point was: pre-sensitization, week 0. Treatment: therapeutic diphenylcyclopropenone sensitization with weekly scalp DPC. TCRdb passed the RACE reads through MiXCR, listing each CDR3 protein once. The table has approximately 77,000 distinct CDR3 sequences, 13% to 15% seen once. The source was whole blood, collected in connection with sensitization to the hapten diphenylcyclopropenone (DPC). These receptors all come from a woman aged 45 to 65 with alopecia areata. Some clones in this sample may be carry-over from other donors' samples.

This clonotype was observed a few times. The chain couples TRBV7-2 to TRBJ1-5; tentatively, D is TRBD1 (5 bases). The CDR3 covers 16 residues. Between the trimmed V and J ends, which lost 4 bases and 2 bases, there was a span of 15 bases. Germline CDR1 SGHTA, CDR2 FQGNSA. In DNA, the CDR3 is TGTGCCAGCAGCTCCACTCTCGGGACGGGCAATCAGCCCCAGCATTTT. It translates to CASSSTLGTGNQPQHF.

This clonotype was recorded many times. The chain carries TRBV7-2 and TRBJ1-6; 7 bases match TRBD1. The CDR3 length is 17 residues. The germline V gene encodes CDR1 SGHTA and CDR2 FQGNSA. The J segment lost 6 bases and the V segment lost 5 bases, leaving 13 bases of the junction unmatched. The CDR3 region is CASSLGGGGRLNSPLHF. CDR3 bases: TGTGCCAGCAGCCTGGGGGGAGGGGGCAGGCTTAATTCACCCCTCCACTTT.

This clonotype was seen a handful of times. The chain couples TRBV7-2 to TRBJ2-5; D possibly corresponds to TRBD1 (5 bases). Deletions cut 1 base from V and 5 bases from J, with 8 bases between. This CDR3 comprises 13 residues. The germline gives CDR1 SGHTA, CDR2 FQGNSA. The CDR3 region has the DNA TGTGCCAGCAGCTTAGGGACACGGGAGACCCAGTACTTC. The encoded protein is CASSLGTRETQYF. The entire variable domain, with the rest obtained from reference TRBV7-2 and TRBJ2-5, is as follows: GAGVSQSPSNKVTEKGKDVELRCDPISGHTALYWYRQSLGQGLEFLIYFQGNSAPDKSGLPSDRFSAERTGGSVSTLTIQRTQQEDSAVYLCASSLGTRETQYFGPGTRLLVL.

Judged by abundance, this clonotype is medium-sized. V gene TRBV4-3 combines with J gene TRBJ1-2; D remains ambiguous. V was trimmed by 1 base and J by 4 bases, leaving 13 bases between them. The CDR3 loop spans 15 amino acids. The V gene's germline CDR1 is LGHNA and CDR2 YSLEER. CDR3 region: CASSQVLGLRYGYTF. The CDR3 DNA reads TGCGCCAGCAGCCAAGTTTTGGGCCTACGCTATGGCTACACCTTC.

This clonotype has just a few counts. CDR3 in amino acids: CASSQSLGASPLHF. In nucleotides, the CDR3 is TGTGCCAGCAGCCAAAGCTTGGGGGCCTCACCCCTCCACTTT. The gene calls are TRBV7-2 and TRBJ1-6, with a tentative D call TRBD1 (6 bases). Per the germline V gene, CDR1 is SGHTA and CDR2 is FQGNSA. The CDR3 is made up of 14 amino acids. V lost 5 bases to trimming and J lost 10 bases, with 15 bases between them.

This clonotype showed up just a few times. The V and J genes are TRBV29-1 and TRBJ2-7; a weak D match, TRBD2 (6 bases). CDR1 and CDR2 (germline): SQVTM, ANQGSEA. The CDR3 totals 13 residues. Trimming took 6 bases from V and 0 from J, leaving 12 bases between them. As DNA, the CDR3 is TGCAGCGTCGAGGGACTTTACTCCTACGAGCAGTACTTC. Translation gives CSVEGLYSYEQYF.

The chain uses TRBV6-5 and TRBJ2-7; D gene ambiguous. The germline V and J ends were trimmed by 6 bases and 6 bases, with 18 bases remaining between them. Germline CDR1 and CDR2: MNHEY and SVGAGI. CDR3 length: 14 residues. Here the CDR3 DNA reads TGTGCCAGCAGACCCTGGTCCGATTTGTCCGAGCAGTACTTC. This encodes CASRPWSDLSEQYF.

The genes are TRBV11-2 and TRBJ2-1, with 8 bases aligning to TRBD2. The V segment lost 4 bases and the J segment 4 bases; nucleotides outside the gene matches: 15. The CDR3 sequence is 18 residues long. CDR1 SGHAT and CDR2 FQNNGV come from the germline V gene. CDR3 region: CASSSGGWDFKRYNEQFF. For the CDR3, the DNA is TGTGCCAGCAGCTCGGGAGGGTGGGACTTTAAGCGGTACAATGAGCAGTTCTTC.

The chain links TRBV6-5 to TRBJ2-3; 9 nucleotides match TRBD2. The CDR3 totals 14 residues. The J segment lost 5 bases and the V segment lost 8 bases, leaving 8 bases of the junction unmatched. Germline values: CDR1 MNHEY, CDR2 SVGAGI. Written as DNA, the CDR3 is TGTGCCAGCCGGCGGGAGGGCCTAGGAGATACGCAGTATTTT. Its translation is CASRREGLGDTQYF.

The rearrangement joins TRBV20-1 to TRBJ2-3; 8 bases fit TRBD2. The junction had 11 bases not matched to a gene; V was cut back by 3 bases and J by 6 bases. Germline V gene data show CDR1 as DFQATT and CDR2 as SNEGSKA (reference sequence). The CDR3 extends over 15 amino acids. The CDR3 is CSASLPGGGFDTQYF. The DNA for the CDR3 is TGCAGTGCTAGTCTCCCTGGCGGGGGGTTTGATACGCAGTATTTT.

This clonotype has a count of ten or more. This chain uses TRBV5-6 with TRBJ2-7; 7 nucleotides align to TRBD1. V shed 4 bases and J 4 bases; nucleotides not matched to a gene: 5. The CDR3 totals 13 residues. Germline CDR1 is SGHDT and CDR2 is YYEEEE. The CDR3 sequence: CASSPGQSYEQYF. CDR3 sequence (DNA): TGTGCCAGCAGCCCGGGACAGTCGTACGAGCAGTACTTC.

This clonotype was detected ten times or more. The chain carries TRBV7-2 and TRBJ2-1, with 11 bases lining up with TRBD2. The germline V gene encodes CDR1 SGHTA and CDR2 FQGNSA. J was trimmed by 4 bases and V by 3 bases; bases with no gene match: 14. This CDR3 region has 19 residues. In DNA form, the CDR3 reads TGTGCCAGCAGCTTTAGGGCGCAGCCGGGACTAGCGGATTACAATGAGCAGTTCTTC. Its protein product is CASSFRAQPGLADYNEQFF.

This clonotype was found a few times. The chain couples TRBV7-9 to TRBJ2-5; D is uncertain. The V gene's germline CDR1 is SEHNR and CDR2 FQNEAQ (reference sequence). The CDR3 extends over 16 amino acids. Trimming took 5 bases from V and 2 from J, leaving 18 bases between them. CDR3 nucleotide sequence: TGTGCCAGCAGCCCGGGTTTCGAGTACAGACAAGAGACCCAGTACTTC. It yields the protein CASSPGFEYRQETQYF. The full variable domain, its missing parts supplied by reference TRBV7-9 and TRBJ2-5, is DTGVSQNPRHKITKRGQNVTFRCDPISEHNRLYWYRQTLGQGPEFLTYFQNEAQLEKSRLLSDRFSAERPKGSFSTLEIQRTEQGDSAMYLCASSPGFEYRQETQYFGPGTRLLVL.

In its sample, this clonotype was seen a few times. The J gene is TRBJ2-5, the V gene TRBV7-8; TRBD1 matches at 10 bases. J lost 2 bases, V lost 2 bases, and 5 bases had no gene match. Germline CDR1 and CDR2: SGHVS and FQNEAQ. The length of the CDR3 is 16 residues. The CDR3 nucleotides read TGTGCCAGCAGCTTAAGGGACAGGGGTCTTCAAGAGACCCAGTACTTC. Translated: CASSLRDRGLQETQYF. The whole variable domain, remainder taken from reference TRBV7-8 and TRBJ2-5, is GAGVSQSPRYKVAKRGQDVALRCDPISGHVSLFWYQQALGQGPEFLTYFQNEAQLDKSGLPSDRFFAERPEGSVSTLKIQRTQQEDSAVYLCASSLRDRGLQETQYFGPGTRLLVL.

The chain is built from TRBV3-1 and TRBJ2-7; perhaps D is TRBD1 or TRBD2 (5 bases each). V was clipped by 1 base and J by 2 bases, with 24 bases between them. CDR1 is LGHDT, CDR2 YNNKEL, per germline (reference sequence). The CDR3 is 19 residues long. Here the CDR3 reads CASSQGPLPRRGAPYEQYF. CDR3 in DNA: TGTGCCAGCAGCCAAGGCCCGCTGCCGCGGCGAGGGGCCCCCTACGAGCAGTACTTC.

This CDR3 is CASSRVGEQYF. The CDR3 region has the DNA TGTGCCAGCAGCCGCGTCGGCGAGCAGTACTTC. J is TRBJ2-7 and V is TRBV12-3 or TRBV12-4; the D is unclear. V gave up 6 bases and J gave up 6 bases, with 9 bases separating them. CDR3 size: 11 residues.

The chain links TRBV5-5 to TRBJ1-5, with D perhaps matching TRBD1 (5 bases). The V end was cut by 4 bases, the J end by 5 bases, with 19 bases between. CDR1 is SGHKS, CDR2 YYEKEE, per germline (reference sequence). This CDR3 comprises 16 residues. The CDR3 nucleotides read TGTGCCAGCAGCCACCGGGACCCGACCCCCGATCAGCCCCAGCATTTT. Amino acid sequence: CASSHRDPTPDQPQHF.

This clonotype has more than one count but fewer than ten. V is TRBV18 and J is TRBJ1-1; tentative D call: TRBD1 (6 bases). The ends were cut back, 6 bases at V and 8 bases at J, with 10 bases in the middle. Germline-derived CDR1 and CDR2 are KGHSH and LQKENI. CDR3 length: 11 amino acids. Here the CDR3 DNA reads TGTGCCAGCTCGCGGGACAAGGAAGCTTTCTTT. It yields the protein CASSRDKEAFF. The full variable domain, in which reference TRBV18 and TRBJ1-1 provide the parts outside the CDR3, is NAGVMQNPRHLVRRRGQEARLRCSPMKGHSHVYWYRQLPEEGLKFMVYLQKENIIDESGMPKERFSAEFPKEGPSILRIQQVVRGDSAAYFCASSRDKEAFFGQGTRLTVV.

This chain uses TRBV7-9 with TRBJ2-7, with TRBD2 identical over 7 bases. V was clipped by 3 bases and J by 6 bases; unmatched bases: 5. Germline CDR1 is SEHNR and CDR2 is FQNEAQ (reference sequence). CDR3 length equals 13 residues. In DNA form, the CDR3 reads TGTGCCAGCAGCTTCGCCGGGAGGAGCGAGCAGTACTTC. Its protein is CASSFAGRSEQYF.

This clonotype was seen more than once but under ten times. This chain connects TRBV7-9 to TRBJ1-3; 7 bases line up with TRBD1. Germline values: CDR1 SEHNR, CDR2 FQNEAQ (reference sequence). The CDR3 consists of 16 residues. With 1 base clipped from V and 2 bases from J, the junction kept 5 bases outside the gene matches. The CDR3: CASSLGFGTAGNTIYF. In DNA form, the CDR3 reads TGTGCCAGCAGCTTAGGTTTTGGGACAGCTGGAAACACCATATATTTT.

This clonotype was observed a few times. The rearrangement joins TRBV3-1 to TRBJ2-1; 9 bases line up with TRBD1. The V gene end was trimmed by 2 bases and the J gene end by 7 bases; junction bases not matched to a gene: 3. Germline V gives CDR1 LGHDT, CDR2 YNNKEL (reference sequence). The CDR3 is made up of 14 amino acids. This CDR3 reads CASSQTGTGNEQFF. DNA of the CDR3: TGTGCCAGCAGCCAAACCGGGACAGGGAATGAGCAGTTCTTC.

This CDR3 is CASSPGFTDTQYF. DNA for the CDR3: TGTGCCAGCTCACCAGGGTTCACAGATACGCAGTATTTT. The V and J genes are TRBV18 and TRBJ2-3; D gene ambiguous. The CDR3 has 13 residues. Germline V gene sequence: CDR1 KGHSH, CDR2 LQKENI. V was clipped by 2 bases and J by 2 bases, with 5 bases between them.

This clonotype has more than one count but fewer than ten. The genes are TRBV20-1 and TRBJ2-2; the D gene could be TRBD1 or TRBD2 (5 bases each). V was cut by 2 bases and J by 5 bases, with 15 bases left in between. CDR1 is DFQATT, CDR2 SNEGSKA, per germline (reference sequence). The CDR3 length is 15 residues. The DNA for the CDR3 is TGCAGTGCTAGACGACAAGAGGGGCTAACCGGGGAGCTGTTTTTT. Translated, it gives CSARRQEGLTGELFF.

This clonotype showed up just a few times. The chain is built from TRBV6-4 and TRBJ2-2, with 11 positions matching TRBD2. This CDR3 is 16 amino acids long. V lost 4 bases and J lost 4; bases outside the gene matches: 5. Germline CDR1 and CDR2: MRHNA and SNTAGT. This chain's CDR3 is CASSVLAGGVTGELFF. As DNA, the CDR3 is TGTGCCAGCAGTGTCCTAGCGGGAGGCGTCACCGGGGAGCTGTTTTTT.

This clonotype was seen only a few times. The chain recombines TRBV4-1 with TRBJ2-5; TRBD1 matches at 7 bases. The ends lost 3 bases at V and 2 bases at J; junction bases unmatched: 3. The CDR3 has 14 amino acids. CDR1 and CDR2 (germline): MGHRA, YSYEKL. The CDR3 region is CASSQGTVQETQYF. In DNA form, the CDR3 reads TGCGCCAGCAGCCAGGGGACAGTACAAGAGACCCAGTACTTC.

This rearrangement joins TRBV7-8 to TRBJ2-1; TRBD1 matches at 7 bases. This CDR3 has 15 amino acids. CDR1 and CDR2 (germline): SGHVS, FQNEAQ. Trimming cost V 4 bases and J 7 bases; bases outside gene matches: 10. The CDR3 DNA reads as TGTGCCAGCAGCTCTCCTAGGACAGGAGCAAATGAGCAGTTCTTC. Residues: CASSSPRTGANEQFF.

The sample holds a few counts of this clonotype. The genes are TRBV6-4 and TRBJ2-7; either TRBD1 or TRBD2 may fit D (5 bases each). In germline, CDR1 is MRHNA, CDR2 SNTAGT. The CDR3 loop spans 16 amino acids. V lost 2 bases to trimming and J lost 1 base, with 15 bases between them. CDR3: CASSDPRVGDSYEQYF. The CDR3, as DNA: TGTGCCAGCAGTGACCCGCGTGTGGGGGATTCCTACGAGCAGTACTTC.

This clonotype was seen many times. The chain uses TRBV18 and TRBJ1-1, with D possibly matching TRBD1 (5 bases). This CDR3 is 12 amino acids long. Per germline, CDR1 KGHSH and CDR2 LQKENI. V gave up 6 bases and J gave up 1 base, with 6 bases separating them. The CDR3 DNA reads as TGTGCCAGCTCCCAGGGGAACACTGAAGCTTTCTTT. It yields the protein CASSQGNTEAFF.

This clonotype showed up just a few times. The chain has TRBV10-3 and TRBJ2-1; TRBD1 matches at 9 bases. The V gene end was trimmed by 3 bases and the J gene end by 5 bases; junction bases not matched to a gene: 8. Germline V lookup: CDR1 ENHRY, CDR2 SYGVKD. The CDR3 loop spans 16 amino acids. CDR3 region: CAISDRGQGRDNEQFF. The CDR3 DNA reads TGTGCCATCAGTGACCGTGGACAGGGGAGGGACAATGAGCAGTTCTTC.

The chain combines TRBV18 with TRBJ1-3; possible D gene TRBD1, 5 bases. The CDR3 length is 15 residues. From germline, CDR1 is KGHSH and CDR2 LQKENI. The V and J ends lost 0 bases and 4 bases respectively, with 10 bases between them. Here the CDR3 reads CASSPPGTRGNTIYF. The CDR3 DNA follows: TGTGCCAGCTCACCACCCGGGACGAGGGGAAACACCATATATTTT.